Below are 7 T cell receptor beta chains sequenced from a single sample in a study of glioma-infiltrating T cells after dendritic cell vaccination. Libraries were prepared by immunoSEQ multiplex PCR; TCRdb keeps only in-frame clonotypes and omits some of them. The sample contains over 90,000 clones, 75% to 90% of which appear only once. Time point given: after dendritic cell vaccination, including at tumor progression/relapse. Source: blood, taken after dendritic cell vaccination. The origin of the receptors is a human donor with glioblastoma.

CDR3 coding DNA: TGTGCCAGCAGTGCCCAAACACTAGCGGGCACTAACTACGAGCAGTACTTC. Translation gives CASSAQTLAGTNYEQYF. The chain has TRBV6-1 and TRBJ2-7; 9 nucleotides line up with TRBD2. The V gene end was trimmed by 4 bases and the J gene end by 3 bases; junction bases not matched to a gene: 13. Germline V CDR1 and CDR2: MNHNS, SASEGT. The CDR3 spans 17 residues.

This rearrangement joins TRBV19 to TRBJ2-7; 8 bases match TRBD2. With V trimmed by 3 bases and J by 5 bases, 9 bases remained unmatched. CDR3 length: 15 residues. Germline loops: CDR1 LNHDA, CDR2 SQIVND (reference sequence). CDR3 amino acids: CASSIGRDGGHEQYF. For the CDR3, the DNA is TGTGCCAGTAGTATCGGGAGGGACGGGGGCCACGAGCAGTACTTC.

The J gene is TRBJ2-7, the V gene TRBV29-1; TRBD1 agrees at 8 bases. The ends lost 4 bases at V and 6 bases at J; junction bases unmatched: 11. The CDR3 is 14 residues long. CDR1 is SQVTM and CDR2 is ANQGSEA in the germline V gene. Here the CDR3 DNA reads TGCAGCGTTGTGAGGGCAGGGGGCGGACGCGAGCAGTACTTC. This encodes CSVVRAGGGREQYF.

J is TRBJ2-7 and V is TRBV7-2; D is unclear. Germline CDR1 and CDR2: SGHTA and FQGNSA. The CDR3 contains 15 residues. Trimming removed 1 base from V and 2 bases from J, with 12 bases in between. CDR3 loop: CASSLGQVSTYEQYF. The CDR3 nucleotides are TGTGCCAGCAGCTTAGGGCAGGTTTCGACCTACGAGCAGTACTTC.

The rearrangement links TRBV28 to TRBJ2-5, with D possibly matching TRBD2 (6 bases). This CDR3 is built from 15 residues. Germline-derived CDR1 and CDR2 are MDHEN and SYDVKM. V was trimmed by 6 bases and J by 5 bases, leaving 19 bases between them. The CDR3 is CASRDPGLMFETQYF. The CDR3 DNA is TGTGCCAGCAGGGATCCAGGACTAATGTTTGAGACCCAGTACTTC.

This clone was seen only once. The V and J genes are TRBV19 and TRBJ1-1, with TRBD1 identical over 10 bases. This CDR3 has 17 residues. V shed 5 bases and J 2 bases; nucleotides not matched to a gene: 11. Germline values: CDR1 LNHDA, CDR2 SQIVND (reference sequence). The CDR3 sequence: CASSARPGQGTNTEAFF. The CDR3 coding sequence is TGTGCCAGTAGTGCCCGGCCGGGACAGGGGACAAACACTGAAGCTTTCTTT.

The gene calls are TRBV6-1 and TRBJ1-2; D not resolved. This CDR3 has 15 amino acids. Trimming stripped 2 bases from V and 0 bases from J, with 10 bases between. Germline lookup yields CDR1 MNHNS and CDR2 SASEGT. The CDR3 here is CASSEYRLANYGYTF. In nucleotides, the CDR3 is TGTGCCAGCAGTGAATACCGTTTAGCTAACTATGGCTACACCTTC.